The 14 T cell receptor beta chains below all came from one sample that was sequenced in a study of T-cell reconstitution after alpha-beta-depleted transplantation in children. Unique molecular identifiers were incorporated when the TCRbeta library was constructed. In TCRdb, the PCR reads were re-called with MiXCR into one record per CDR3 protein. The table includes 600,000 to 800,000 distinct CDR3 sequences, around 13% detected once. This sample comprised PBMCs, obtained before TCRalphabeta/CD19-depleted stem cell transplant. These receptors came from a girl aged 2 to 9 with congenital amegakaryocytic thrombocytopenia, due to receive a stem cell transplant.

The chain carries TRBV20-1 and TRBJ2-5; D might be TRBD2 (5 bases). Trimming left V 4 bases short and J 5 bases short, with 11 bases between. Per the germline V gene, CDR1 is DFQATT and CDR2 is SNEGSKA (reference sequence). CDR3 length: 12 amino acids. The CDR3 DNA reads TGCAGTGCTAATGATGGCGGGGAGACCCAGTACTTC. Its protein product is CSANDGGETQYF.

This clonotype was picked up many times. CDR3 DNA sequence: TGTGCCAGCAGCTTAGTAGCGGGAGGGCTCAATTGGCAGTTCTTC. This encodes CASSLVAGGLNWQFF. V gene TRBV7-2 combines with J gene TRBJ2-1; TRBD2 aligns across 11 bases. V gave up 1 base and J gave up 12 bases; unmatched junction bases: 8. The CDR3 spans 15 residues. Germline CDR1 SGHTA, CDR2 FQGNSA.

In its sample, this clonotype was seen a few times. The chain joins TRBV3-1 to TRBJ2-7; no clear D gene. The germline V gene has CDR1 LGHDT and CDR2 YNNKEL (reference sequence). The CDR3 loop spans 13 amino acids. V gave up 0 bases and J gave up 4 bases, with 7 bases separating them. In nucleotides, the CDR3 is TGTGCCAGCAGCCAAGATGGGCGTTACGAGCAGTACTTC. It is translated as CASSQDGRYEQYF.

A few counts support this clonotype. The CDR3 nucleotides are TGTGCCAGTAGTATATCCTACGGGGAGGGTGGCTTCGAGCAGTACTTC. It codes for CASSISYGEGGFEQYF. The chain employs TRBV19 and TRBJ2-7; 7 bases map to TRBD2. After removal of 2 bases from V and 6 bases from J, the junction contained 13 bases not matched to a gene. This CDR3 is 16 amino acids long. CDR1 is LNHDA and CDR2 is SQIVND in the germline V gene (reference sequence).

This clonotype was found many times. This sequence joins TRBV28 and TRBJ2-1; 10 bases fit TRBD2. The CDR3 loop spans 15 amino acids. J gave up 9 bases and V 8 bases, and 13 bases lay outside the gene matches. Germline CDR1 MDHEN, CDR2 SYDVKM. As DNA, the CDR3 is TGTGCCAGCGGAGAGAGACTGGGACTAGCGATTGAGCAGTTCTTC. Its translation is CASGERLGLAIEQFF. Full variable domain (missing parts from reference TRBV28 and TRBJ2-1): DVKVTQSSRYLVKRTGEKVFLECVQDMDHENMFWYRQDPGLGLRLIYFSYDVKMKEKGDIPEGYSVSREKKERFSLILESASTNQTSMYLCASGERLGLAIEQFFGPGTRLTVL.

V and J are TRBV25-1 and TRBJ2-5, with D tentatively TRBD1 (6 bases). This CDR3 comprises 14 residues. V lost 7 bases to trimming and J lost 5 bases, with 17 bases between them. The germline CDR1 and CDR2 sequences are MGHDK and SYGVNS. The CDR3 region is CASMGTGSLETQYF. The CDR3 DNA sequence: TGTGCCAGCATGGGCACAGGGAGCTTGGAGACCCAGTACTTC.

This clonotype was counted many times. The V gene is TRBV7-2, the J gene TRBJ2-1; tentative D call: TRBD2 (5 bases). Between the trimmed V and J ends, which lost 1 base and 9 bases, there was a span of 7 bases. The CDR3 is 12 residues long. Germline lookup yields CDR1 SGHTA and CDR2 FQGNSA. The CDR3 nucleotides read TGTGCCAGCAGCTTAGTAGCGTTTGAGCAGTTCTTC. It yields the protein CASSLVAFEQFF.

This clonotype was recorded at least ten times. The V gene is TRBV6-5, the J gene TRBJ2-7; D remains unclear. Trimming cost V 0 bases and J 2 bases, with 11 bases left between them. Germline CDR1 is MNHEY and CDR2 is SVGAGI. This CDR3 comprises 15 residues. CDR3 amino acids: CASSYSRSETYEQYF. The CDR3 region has the DNA TGTGCCAGCAGTTACTCTCGGTCTGAGACCTACGAGCAGTACTTC.

The chain is built from TRBV29-1 and TRBJ2-1; 10 bases fit TRBD2. The CDR3 runs to 21 residues. V shed 0 bases, J shed 3 bases, and the junction held 20 bases outside the gene matches. Germline CDR1 reads SQVTM; CDR2 reads ANQGSEA. The CDR3 DNA reads TGCAGCGTTGAAGATCTAAGGGCTAGCGGGAGATCCCTTGTAGGCTACAATGAGCAGTTCTTC. This encodes CSVEDLRASGRSLVGYNEQFF.

This clonotype came up many times. This chain links TRBV4-1 with TRBJ2-3; the match to TRBD1 covers 7 bases. Germline trimming cut 4 bases from V and 0 bases from J; bases unmatched to any gene: 7. CDR3 length: 16 amino acids. Germline CDR1 is MGHRA and CDR2 is YSYEKL. The CDR3 is CASSRDRTGSTDTQYF. The CDR3 region has the DNA TGCGCCAGCAGCCGGGATCGGACAGGTAGCACAGATACGCAGTATTTT.

This clonotype was recorded many times. The chain has TRBV28 and TRBJ1-2, with 9 nucleotides matching TRBD1. Germline lookup yields CDR1 MDHEN and CDR2 SYDVKM. Germline trimming cut 6 bases from V and 5 bases from J; bases unmatched to any gene: 7. CDR3 size: 14 residues. The CDR3 sequence is CASRSPGQGYGYTF. CDR3 bases: TGTGCCAGCAGAAGCCCGGGACAGGGATATGGCTACACCTTC.

This clonotype has at least ten counts. The chain employs TRBV6-1 and TRBJ1-2; D possibly corresponds to TRBD1 (5 bases). The V end was cut by 0 bases, the J end by 5 bases, with 16 bases between. The CDR3 covers 16 residues. Germline lookup yields CDR1 MNHNS and CDR2 SASEGT. The CDR3 reads CASSEAGTQGVYGYTF. DNA for the CDR3: TGTGCCAGCAGTGAAGCGGGAACCCAGGGTGTTTATGGCTACACCTTC.

Concerning this clonotype: A much larger clone is a single base away; this may be a read error. The chain carries TRBV20-1 and TRBJ2-3; D not certain. This CDR3 spans 12 amino acids. Germline-derived CDR1 and CDR2 are DFQATT and SNEGSKA (reference sequence). CDR3 nucleotide sequence: TGCACTGCCATCGACGGAATAGATACGCAGTATTTT. Encoded protein: CTAIDGIDTQYF.

With respect to this clonotype: The junction differs from germline at one of its ends, possibly a read error. V gene TRBV3-1 combines with J gene TRBJ2-1, with TRBD2 matching over 10 bases. The CDR3 extends over 15 amino acids. In germline, CDR1 is LGHDT, CDR2 YNNKEL (reference sequence). CDR3 protein: CACSISGRAYNEQFF. As DNA, the CDR3 is TGTGCCTGCAGCATCAGCGGGAGGGCCTACAATGAGCAGTTCTTC.